The 8 T cell receptor beta chains below all came from one sample that was sequenced in a study of cytomegalovirus exposure and HLA in healthy donors. PCR involved 60 Vbeta and 13 Jbeta primers. Repertoires were generated with immunoSEQ multiplex PCR, while TCRdb's copy carries only in-frame clones and drops some. The table shows over 100,000 clones, with around two thirds occurring only once. Specimen: PBMCs. All receptors come from a woman in her thirties or forties in good health and CMV-seronegative.

The chain joins TRBV10-1 to TRBJ1-1; no clear D gene. V shed 5 bases and J shed 5 bases, with 9 bases lying between them. The germline gives CDR1 WNHNN, CDR2 SYGVQD (reference sequence). The CDR3 sequence is 12 residues long. The CDR3 nucleotides are TGCGCCAGCAGTCACCCGGGAACTGAAGCTTTCTTT. This translates into CASSHPGTEAFF.

The chain uses TRBV29-1 and TRBJ1-1; D gene unclear. CDR1 and CDR2 (germline): SQVTM, ANQGSEA. The CDR3 consists of 11 residues. With 6 bases removed from V and 0 bases from J, the gap between germline ends came to 5 bases. Written as DNA, the CDR3 is TGCAGCGTCGTTTTGAACACTGAAGCTTTCTTT. Amino acids: CSVVLNTEAFF.

With regard to this clone: The conserved final phenylalanine or tryptophan is absent from the CDR3, which likely points to a read error. V and J are TRBV19 and TRBJ1-2; 8 nucleotides line up with TRBD1. In germline, CDR1 is LNHDA, CDR2 SQIVND (reference sequence). V dropped 7 bases and J dropped 3; count of bases not matched to a gene: 7. The CDR3 length is 14 residues. The CDR3 nucleotides read TGTGCCAGTACCAACCCGGACAGGGACTATGGCTACACCCTC. The encoded protein is CASTNPDRDYGYTL.

This chain joins TRBV4-1 and TRBJ2-7; 11 bases agree with TRBD1. V was clipped by 1 base and J by 6 bases; unmatched bases: 2. Germline assignment: CDR1 MGHRA and CDR2 YSYEKL. The CDR3 has 14 amino acids. CDR3 loop: CASSQGTGGAEQYF. DNA for the CDR3: TGCGCCAGCAGCCAAGGGACAGGGGGCGCCGAGCAGTACTTC.

This clone was seen more than once but under ten times. This sequence joins TRBV7-8 and TRBJ1-2; the match to TRBD1 covers 7 bases. The germline CDR1 and CDR2 sequences are SGHVS and FQNEAQ. The V and J ends lost 5 bases and 1 base, in that order; junction bases with no gene match: 7. CDR3 size: 15 residues. The CDR3 bases are TGTGCCAGCAGCGGGAGGACAGGCGATAACTATGGCTACACCTTC. Translated, it gives CASSGRTGDNYGYTF.

This clone has just a few counts. This chain links TRBV5-8 with TRBJ2-7, with D perhaps matching TRBD2 (5 bases). Trimming left V 5 bases short and J 6 bases short, with 15 bases between. Germline CDR1 and CDR2: SGHTS and YDEGEE. The length of the CDR3 is 13 residues. This CDR3 reads CASRYTEGSEQYF. The CDR3, as DNA: TGTGCCAGCAGATATACAGAGGGTAGCGAGCAGTACTTC.

The V and J genes are TRBV4-2 and TRBJ2-2; the D gene is possibly TRBD1 (6 bases). Trimming took 0 bases from V and 5 from J, leaving 13 bases between them. The CDR3 contains 16 residues. Germline V CDR1 and CDR2: LGHNA, YNFKEQ. The chain's CDR3 is CASSQDVQGGTGELFF. CDR3 DNA: TGTGCCAGCAGCCAAGATGTACAGGGTGGAACCGGGGAGCTGTTTTTT.

Only a few counts were recorded for this clone. The chain couples TRBV5-4 to TRBJ1-1; no clear D gene. V was trimmed by 2 bases and J by 1 base, leaving 9 bases between them. The CDR3 covers 14 residues. CDR1 and CDR2 (germline): SGHNT, YYREEE (reference sequence). The CDR3 nucleotides read TGTGCCAGCAGCTTCGTCAGAGGGAACACTGAAGCTTTCTTT. As protein: CASSFVRGNTEAFF.